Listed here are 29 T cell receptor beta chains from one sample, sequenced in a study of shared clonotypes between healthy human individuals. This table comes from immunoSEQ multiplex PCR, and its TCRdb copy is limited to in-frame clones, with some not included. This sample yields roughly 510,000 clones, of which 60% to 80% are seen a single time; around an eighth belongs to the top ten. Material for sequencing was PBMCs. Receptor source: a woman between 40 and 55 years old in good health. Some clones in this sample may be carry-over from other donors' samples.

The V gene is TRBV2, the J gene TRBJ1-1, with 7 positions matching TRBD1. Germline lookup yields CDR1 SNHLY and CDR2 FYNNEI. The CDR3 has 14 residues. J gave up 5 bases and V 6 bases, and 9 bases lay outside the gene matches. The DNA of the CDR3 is TGTGCCAGCAGGAGAGAGACAGGGAGAACTGAAGCTTTCTTT. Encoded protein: CASRRETGRTEAFF.

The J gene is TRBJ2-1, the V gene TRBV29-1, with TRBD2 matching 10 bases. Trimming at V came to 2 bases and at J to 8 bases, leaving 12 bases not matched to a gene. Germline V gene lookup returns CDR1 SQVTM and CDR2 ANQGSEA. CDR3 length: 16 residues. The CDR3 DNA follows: TGCAGCGTTGAAATCTTCCAGCGGGAGGGCCTTGATGAGCAGTTCTTC. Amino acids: CSVEIFQREGLDEQFF.

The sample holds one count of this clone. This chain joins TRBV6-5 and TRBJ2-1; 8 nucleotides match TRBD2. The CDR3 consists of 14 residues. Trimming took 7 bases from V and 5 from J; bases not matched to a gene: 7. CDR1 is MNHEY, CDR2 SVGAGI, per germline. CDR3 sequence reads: CASNIAGQHNEQFF. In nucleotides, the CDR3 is TGTGCCAGCAACATAGCGGGACAACACAATGAGCAGTTCTTC.

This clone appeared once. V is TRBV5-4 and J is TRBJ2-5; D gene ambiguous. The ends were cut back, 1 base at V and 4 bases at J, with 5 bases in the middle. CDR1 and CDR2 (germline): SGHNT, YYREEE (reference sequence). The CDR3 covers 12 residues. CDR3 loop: CASSLMGETQYF. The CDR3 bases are TGTGCCAGCAGCTTGATGGGAGAGACCCAGTACTTC. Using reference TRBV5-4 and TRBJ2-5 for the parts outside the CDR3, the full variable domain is ETGVTQSPTHLIKTRGQQVTLRCSSQSGHNTVSWYQQALGQGPQFIFQYYREEENGRGNFPPRFSGLQFPNYSSELNVNALELDDSALYLCASSLMGETQYFGPGTRLLVL.

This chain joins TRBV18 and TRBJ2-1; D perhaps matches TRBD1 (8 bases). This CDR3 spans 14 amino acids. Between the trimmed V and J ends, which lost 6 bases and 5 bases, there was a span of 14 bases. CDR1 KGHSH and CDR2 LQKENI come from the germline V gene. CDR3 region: CASSNRGGNNEQFF. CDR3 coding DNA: TGTGCCAGCTCGAACAGGGGGGGAAACAATGAGCAGTTCTTC. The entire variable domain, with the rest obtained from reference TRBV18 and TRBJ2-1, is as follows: NAGVMQNPRHLVRRRGQEARLRCSPMKGHSHVYWYRQLPEEGLKFMVYLQKENIIDESGMPKERFSAEFPKEGPSILRIQQVVRGDSAAYFCASSNRGGNNEQFFGPGTRLTVL.

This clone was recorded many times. CDR3: CASSVGTGNEKLFF. Written as DNA, the CDR3 is TGTGCCAGCAGTGTCGGGACAGGGAATGAAAAACTGTTTTTT. The chain carries TRBV25-1 and TRBJ1-4, with TRBD1 matching over 9 bases. The CDR3 length is 14 residues. With 4 bases clipped from V and 5 bases from J, the junction kept 2 bases outside the gene matches. Germline CDR1 and CDR2: MGHDK and SYGVNS.

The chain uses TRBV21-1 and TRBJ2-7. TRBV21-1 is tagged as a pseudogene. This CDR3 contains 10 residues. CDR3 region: CASSNGYRDF. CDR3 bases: TGTGCCAGCAGCAACGGCTATCGAGACTTC.

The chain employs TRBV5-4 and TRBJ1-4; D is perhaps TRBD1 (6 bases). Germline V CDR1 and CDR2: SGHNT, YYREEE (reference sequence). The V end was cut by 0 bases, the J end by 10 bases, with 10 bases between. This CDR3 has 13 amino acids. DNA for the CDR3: TGTGCCAGCAGCTTGGACAGGGAGGGAAAACTGTTTTTT. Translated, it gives CASSLDREGKLFF.

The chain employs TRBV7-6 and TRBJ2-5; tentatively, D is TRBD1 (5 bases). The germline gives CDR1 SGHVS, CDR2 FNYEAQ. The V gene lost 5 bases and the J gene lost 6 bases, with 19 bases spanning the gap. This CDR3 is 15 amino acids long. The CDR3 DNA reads TGTGCCAGCAGCCCCTCGGACATCCGTGGGCAGACCCAGTACTTC. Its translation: CASSPSDIRGQTQYF.

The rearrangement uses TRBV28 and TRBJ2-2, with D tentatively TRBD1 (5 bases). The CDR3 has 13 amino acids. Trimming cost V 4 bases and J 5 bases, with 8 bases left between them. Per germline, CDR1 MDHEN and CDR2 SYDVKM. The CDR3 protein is CASSSQGTGELFF. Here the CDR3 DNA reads TGTGCCAGCAGTTCCCAGGGTACCGGGGAGCTGTTTTTT.

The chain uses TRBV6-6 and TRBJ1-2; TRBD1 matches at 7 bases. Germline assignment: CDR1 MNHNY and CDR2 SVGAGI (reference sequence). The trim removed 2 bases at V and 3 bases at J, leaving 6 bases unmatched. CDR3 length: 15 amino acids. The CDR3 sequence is CASSYEAGGDYGYTF. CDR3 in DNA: TGTGCCAGCAGTTACGAGGCAGGGGGAGACTATGGCTACACCTTC.

As DNA, the CDR3 is TGTGCCAGCAGGAAGGGGTACCACCCCTACAATGAGCAGTTCTTC. It encodes CASRKGYHPYNEQFF. The V gene is TRBV5-6, the J gene TRBJ2-1; tentatively, D is TRBD1 (5 bases). CDR1 SGHDT and CDR2 YYEEEE come from the germline V gene. The CDR3 sequence is 15 residues long. V was trimmed by 5 bases and J by 2 bases, leaving 14 bases between them.

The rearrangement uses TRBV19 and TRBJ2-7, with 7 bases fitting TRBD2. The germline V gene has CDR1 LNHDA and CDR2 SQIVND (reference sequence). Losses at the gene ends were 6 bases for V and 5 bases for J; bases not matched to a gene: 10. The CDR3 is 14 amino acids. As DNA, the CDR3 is TGTGCCAGTAGCCCTCGCGGGAGTAGCGACGAGCAGTACTTC. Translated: CASSPRGSSDEQYF.

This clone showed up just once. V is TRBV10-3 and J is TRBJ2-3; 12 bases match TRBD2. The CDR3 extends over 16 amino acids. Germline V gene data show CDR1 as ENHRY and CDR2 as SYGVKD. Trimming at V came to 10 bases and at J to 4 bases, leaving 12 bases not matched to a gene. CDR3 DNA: TGTGCCACCATGGGGTCTAGCGGGAGGGTTGCAGATACGCAGTATTTT. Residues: CATMGSSGRVADTQYF.

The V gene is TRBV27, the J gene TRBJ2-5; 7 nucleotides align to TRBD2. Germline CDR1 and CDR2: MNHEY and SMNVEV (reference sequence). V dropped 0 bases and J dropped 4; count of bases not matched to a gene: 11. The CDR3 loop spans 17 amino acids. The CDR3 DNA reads TGTGCCAGCAGTTTATCGCGGGGCCTCCCGGGGGGAGAGACCCAGTACTTC. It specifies CASSLSRGLPGGETQYF.

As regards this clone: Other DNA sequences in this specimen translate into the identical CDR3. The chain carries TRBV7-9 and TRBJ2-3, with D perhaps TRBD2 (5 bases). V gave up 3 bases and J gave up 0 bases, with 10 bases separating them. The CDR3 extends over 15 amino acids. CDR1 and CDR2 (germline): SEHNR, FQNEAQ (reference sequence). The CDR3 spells CASSLGRTSTDTQYF. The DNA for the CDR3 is TGTGCCAGCAGCTTGGGCAGGACTAGCACAGATACGCAGTATTTT.

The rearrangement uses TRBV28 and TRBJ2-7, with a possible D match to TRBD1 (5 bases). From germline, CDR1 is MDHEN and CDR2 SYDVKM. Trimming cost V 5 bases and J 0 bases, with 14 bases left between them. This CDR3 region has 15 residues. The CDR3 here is CASSDGSGFSYEQYF. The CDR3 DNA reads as TGTGCCAGCAGTGACGGATCAGGGTTCTCCTACGAGCAGTACTTC.

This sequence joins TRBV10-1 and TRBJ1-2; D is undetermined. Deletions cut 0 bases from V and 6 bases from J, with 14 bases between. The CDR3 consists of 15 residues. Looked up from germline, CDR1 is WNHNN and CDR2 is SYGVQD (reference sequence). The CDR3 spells CASSESLGATNGYTF. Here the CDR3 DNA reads TGCGCCAGCAGTGAGTCTCTGGGTGCGACGAATGGCTACACCTTC.

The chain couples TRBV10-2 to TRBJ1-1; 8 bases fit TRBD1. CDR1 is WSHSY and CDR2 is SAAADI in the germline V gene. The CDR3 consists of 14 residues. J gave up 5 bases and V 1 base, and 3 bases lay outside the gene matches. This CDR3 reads CASSEYRQGTEAFF. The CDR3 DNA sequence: TGCGCCAGCAGTGAGTACCGACAGGGGACTGAAGCTTTCTTT.

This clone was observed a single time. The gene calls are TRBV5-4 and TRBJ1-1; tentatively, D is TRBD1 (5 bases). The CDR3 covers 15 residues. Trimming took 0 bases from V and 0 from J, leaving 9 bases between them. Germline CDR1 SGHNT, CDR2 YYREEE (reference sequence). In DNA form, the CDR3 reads TGTGCCAGCAGCTTGGTCCCGGGGCTGAACACTGAAGCTTTCTTT. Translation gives CASSLVPGLNTEAFF.

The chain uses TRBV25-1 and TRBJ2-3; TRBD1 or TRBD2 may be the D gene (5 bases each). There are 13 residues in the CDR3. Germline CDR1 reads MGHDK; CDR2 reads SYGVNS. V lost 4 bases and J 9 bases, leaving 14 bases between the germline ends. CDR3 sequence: CASSGTLGGTQYF. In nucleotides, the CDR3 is TGTGCCAGCAGTGGGACACTCGGAGGCACGCAGTATTTT.

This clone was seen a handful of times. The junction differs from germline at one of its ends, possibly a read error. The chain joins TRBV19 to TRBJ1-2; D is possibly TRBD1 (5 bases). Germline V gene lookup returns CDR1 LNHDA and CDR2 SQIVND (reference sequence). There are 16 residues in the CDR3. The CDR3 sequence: CASSKGTAIRGYGYTF. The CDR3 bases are TGTGCCAGCAGTAAGGGGACGGCAATTCGCGGCTATGGCTACACCTTC.

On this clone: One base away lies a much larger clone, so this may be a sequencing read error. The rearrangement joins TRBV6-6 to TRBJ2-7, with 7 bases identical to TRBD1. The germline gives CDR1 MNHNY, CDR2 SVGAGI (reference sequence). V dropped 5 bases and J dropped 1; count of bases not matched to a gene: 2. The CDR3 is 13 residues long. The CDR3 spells CASSMTGSYEQYF. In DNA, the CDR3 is TGTGCCAGCAGTATGACAGGGTCCTACGAGCAGTACTTC.

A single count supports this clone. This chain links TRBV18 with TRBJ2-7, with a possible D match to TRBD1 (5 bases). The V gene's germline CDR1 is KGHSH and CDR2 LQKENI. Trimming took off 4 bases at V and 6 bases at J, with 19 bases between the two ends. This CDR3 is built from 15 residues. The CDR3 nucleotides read TGTGCCAGCTCACAACAGGTTTTGGGTGACAGCGAGCAGTACTTC. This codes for CASSQQVLGDSEQYF.

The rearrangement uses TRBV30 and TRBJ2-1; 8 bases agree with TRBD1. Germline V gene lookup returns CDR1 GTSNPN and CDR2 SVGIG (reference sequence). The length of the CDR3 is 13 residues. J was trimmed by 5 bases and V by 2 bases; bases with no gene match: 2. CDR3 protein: CAWSLTGDNEQFF. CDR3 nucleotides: TGTGCCTGGAGTCTGACAGGGGACAATGAGCAGTTCTTC.

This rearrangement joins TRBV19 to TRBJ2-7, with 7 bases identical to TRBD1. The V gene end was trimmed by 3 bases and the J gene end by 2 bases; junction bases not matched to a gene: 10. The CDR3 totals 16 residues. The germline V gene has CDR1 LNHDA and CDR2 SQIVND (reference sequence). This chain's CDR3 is CASSMRQGRAPYEQYF. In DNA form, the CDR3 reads TGTGCCAGTAGTATGAGACAGGGCCGCGCCCCCTACGAGCAGTACTTC.

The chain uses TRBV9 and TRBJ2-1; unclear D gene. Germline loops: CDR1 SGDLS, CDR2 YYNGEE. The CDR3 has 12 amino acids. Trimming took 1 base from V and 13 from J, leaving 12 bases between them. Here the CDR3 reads CASSVNGLIQFF. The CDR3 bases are TGTGCCAGCAGCGTAAATGGCCTTATTCAGTTCTTC.

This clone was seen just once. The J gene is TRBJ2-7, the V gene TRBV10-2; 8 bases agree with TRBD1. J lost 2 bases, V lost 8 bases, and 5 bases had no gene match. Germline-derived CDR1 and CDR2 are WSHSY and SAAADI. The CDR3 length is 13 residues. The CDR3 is CASLQQGAYEQYF. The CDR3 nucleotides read TGCGCCAGCTTGCAACAGGGGGCCTACGAGCAGTACTTC.

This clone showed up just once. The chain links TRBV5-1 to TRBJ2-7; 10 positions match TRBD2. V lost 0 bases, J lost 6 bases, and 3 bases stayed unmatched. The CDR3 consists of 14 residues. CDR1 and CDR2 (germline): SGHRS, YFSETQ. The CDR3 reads CASSLASGSLEQYF. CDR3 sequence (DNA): TGCGCCAGCAGCTTGGCTAGCGGGAGCCTCGAGCAGTACTTC. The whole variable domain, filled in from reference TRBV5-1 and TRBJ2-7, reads KAGVTQTPRYLIKTRGQQVTLSCSPISGHRSVSWYQQTPGQGLQFLFEYFSETQRNKGNFPGRFSGRQFSNSRSEMNVSTLELGDSALYLCASSLASGSLEQYFGPGTRLTVT.